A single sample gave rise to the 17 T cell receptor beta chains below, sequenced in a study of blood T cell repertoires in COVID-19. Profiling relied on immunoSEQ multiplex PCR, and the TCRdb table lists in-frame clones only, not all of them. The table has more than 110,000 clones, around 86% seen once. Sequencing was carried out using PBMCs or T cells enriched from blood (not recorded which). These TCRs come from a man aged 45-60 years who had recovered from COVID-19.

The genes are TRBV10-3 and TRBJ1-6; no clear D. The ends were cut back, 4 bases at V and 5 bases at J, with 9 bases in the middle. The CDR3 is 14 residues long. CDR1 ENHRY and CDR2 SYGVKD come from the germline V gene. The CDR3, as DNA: TGTGCCATCAGTGGCCCCGGGGATAATTCACCCCTCCACTTT. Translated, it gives CAISGPGDNSPLHF.

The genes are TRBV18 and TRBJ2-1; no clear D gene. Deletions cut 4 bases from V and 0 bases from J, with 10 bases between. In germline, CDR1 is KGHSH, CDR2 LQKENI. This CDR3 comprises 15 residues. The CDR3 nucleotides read TGTGCCAGCTCACGATTAGAGGTCTCCTACAATGAGCAGTTCTTC. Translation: CASSRLEVSYNEQFF.

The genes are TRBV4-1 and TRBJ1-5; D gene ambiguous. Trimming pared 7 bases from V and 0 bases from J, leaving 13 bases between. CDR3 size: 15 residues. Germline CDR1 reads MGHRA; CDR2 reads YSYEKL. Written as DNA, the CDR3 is TGCGCCAGCAAAGAGACACAGTATAGCAATCAGCCCCAGCATTTT. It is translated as CASKETQYSNQPQHF.

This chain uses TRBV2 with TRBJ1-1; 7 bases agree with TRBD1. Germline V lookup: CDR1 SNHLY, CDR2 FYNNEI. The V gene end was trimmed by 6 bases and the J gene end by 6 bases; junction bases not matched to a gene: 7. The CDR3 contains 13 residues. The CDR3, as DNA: TGTGCCAGCAGGGGCGAGGGGGCTTCTGAAGCTTTCTTT. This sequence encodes CASRGEGASEAFF.

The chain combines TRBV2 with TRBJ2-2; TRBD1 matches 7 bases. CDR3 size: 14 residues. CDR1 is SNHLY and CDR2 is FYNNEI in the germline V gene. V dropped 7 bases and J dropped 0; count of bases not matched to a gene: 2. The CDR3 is CASKQGANTGELFF. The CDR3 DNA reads TGTGCCAGCAAGCAGGGGGCGAACACCGGGGAGCTGTTTTTT.

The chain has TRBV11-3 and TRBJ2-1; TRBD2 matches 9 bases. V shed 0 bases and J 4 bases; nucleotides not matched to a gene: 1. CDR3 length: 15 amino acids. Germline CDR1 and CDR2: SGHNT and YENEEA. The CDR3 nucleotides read TGTGCCAGCAGCTTAGAGCGGGAGGGTTACAATGAGCAGTTCTTC. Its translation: CASSLEREGYNEQFF.

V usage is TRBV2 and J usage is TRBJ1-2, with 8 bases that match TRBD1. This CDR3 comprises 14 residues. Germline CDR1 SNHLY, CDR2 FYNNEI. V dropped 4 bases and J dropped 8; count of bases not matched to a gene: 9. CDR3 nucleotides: TGTGCCAGCAGTGCCGGACAGGGCGTTGGAGGCTACACCTTC. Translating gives CASSAGQGVGGYTF.

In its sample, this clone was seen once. CDR3 nucleotide sequence: TGTGCCAGTAGAGTTGACAGGGGCACAAATTCACCCCTCCACTTT. Encoded protein: CASRVDRGTNSPLHF. The chain recombines TRBV19 with TRBJ1-6; 8 nucleotides agree with TRBD1. V trimming: 6 bases; J trimming: 7 bases; junction bases outside the gene matches: 8. The CDR3 consists of 15 residues. Germline lookup yields CDR1 LNHDA and CDR2 SQIVND (reference sequence).

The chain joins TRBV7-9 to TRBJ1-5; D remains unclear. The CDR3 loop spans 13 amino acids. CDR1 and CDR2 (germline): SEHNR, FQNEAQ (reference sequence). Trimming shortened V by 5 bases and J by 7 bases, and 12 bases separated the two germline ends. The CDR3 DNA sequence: TGTGCCAGCAGCCTTGCCTCCGGGCAGCCCCAGCATTTT. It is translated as CASSLASGQPQHF.

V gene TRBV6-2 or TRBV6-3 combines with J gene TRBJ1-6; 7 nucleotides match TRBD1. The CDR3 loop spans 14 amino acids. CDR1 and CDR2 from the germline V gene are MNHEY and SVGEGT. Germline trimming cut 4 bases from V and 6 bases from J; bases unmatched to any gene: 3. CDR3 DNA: TGTGCCAGCAGTTCGGGACAGCGTAATTCACCCCTCCACTTT. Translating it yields CASSSGQRNSPLHF.

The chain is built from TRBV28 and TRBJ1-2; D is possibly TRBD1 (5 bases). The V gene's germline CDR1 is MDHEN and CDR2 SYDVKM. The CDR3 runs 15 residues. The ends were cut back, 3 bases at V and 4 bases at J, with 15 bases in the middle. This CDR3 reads CASSLLTGLVYGYTF. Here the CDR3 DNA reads TGTGCCAGCAGTTTGCTCACAGGCCTTGTCTATGGCTACACCTTC.

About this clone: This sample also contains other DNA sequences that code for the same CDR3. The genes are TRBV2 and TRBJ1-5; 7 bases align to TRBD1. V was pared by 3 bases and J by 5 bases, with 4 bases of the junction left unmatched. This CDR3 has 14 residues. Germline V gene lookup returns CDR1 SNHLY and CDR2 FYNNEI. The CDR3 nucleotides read TGTGCCAGCAGTGAGACAGGGAGAGATCAGCCCCAGCATTTT. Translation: CASSETGRDQPQHF.

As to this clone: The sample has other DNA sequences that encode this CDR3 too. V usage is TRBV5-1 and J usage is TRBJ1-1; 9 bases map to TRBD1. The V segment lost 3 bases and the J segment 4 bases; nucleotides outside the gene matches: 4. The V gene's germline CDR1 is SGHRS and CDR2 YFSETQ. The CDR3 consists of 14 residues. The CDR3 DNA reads TGCGCCAGCAGCTGGGGACAGGGTGGCACTGAAGCTTTCTTT. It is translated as CASSWGQGGTEAFF.

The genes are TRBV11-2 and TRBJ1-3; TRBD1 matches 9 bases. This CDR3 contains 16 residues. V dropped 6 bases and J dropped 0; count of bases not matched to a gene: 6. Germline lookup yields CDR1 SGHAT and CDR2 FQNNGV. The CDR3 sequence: CASSATGGSSGNTIYF. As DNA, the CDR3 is TGTGCCAGCAGTGCTACAGGGGGCAGCTCTGGAAACACCATATATTTT.

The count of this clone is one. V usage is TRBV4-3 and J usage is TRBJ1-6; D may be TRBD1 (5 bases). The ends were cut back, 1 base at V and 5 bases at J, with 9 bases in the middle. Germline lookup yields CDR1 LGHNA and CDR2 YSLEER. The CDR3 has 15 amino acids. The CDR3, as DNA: TGCGCCAGCAGCCAAGGGTACAGGAATAATTCACCCCTCCACTTT. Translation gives CASSQGYRNNSPLHF.

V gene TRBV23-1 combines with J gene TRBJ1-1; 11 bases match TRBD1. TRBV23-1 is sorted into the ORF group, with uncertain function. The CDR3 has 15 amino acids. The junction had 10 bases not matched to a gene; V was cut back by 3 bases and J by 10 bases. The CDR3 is CASSQDGQGAKGAFF. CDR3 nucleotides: TGCGCCAGCAGTCAGGATGGACAGGGGGCAAAGGGAGCTTTCTTT.

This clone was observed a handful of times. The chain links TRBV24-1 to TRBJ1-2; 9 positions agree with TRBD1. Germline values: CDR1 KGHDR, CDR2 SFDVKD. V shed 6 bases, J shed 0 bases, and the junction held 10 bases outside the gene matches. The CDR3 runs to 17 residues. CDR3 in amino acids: CATSTGGDLAANYGYTF. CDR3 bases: TGTGCCACCAGTACAGGGGGCGATCTGGCCGCTAACTATGGCTACACCTTC.